Detailed here is one TCR beta chain. Antigen unknown. It was with 60 Vbeta and 13 Jbeta primers that the PCR ran. The method was immunoSEQ multiplex PCR; TCRdb's version includes in-frame clones alone and lacks a portion of them. The repertoire holds around 99,000 clones, roughly 87% seen once, with less than 3.5% in the top ten. The CDR3 has 11 residues. The V and J ends lost 4 bases and 3 bases respectively, with 3 bases between them. Germline V gene sequence: CDR1 SEHNR, CDR2 FQNEAQ (reference sequence). This sample is drawn from a study of cytomegalovirus exposure and HLA in healthy donors. Background on the study: In an early release, HLA-typed donors contributed some 82 million unique TCR sequences.

General study results and limits: A later analysis linked a missense variant in DCLRE1C to the trimming of TCR beta V and J genes. The study found most TCR sequences rare, yet found some public TCRs in many donors.

Sequenced material: PBMCs. The rearrangement links TRBV7-9 to TRBJ2-5; D ambiguous. The sequence came from a man aged 25-45 years in good health and CMV-seropositive. The CDR3 loop is CASSSEETQYF. CDR3 sequence (DNA): TGTGCCAGCAGCTCCGAAGAGACCCAGTACTTC.